These 28 T cell receptor beta chains came from one sample sequenced in a study of blood T cell repertoires in COVID-19. Profiled with immunoSEQ multiplex PCR; TCRdb holds only in-frame clones, not every one. The sample contains some 150,000 clones, approximately 85% of which appear only once. Sequenced material: peripheral blood. These receptors were taken from an older woman with COVID-19, enrolled during active disease.

The rearrangement links TRBV19 to TRBJ1-5; 8 nucleotides match TRBD1. Germline loops: CDR1 LNHDA, CDR2 SQIVND (reference sequence). CDR3 length equals 16 residues. Trimming removed 4 bases from V and 7 bases from J; junction bases left unmatched: 12. CDR3 DNA: TGTGCCAGTAGTACCGTTATGGCAGGGGGCTGGCAGCCCCAGCATTTT. Its translation: CASSTVMAGGWQPQHF.

The genes are TRBV25-1 and TRBJ1-1; 9 bases line up with TRBD1. This CDR3 spans 16 amino acids. CDR1 and CDR2 from the germline V gene are MGHDK and SYGVNS. The V and J ends lost 2 bases and 1 base, in that order; junction bases with no gene match: 5. CDR3 in DNA: TGTGCCAGCAGTGAAACTAGGGGACAGGGGAACACTGAAGCTTTCTTT. Its translation is CASSETRGQGNTEAFF.

The genes are TRBV20-1 and TRBJ2-5, with D possibly being TRBD2 (6 bases). V lost 7 bases and J lost 4, with 10 bases in between. Germline V gene sequence: CDR1 DFQATT, CDR2 SNEGSKA (reference sequence). This CDR3 region has 11 residues. CDR3 in DNA: TGCAGTGGGGCGGGACGAGAGACCCAGTACTTC. The encoded protein is CSGAGRETQYF.

In DNA, the CDR3 is TGTGCCAGCTCACCACGTGAGCGAGGGAATTCACCCCTCCACTTT. It is translated as CASSPRERGNSPLHF. V is TRBV18 and J is TRBJ1-6; D unresolved. V was pared by 1 base and J by 7 bases, with 11 bases between. CDR1 is KGHSH, CDR2 LQKENI, per germline. The CDR3 is 15 residues long.

This clone came up a few times. In DNA form, the CDR3 reads TGTGCCAGCAGCCCCAGAGAGGGGGACACTGAAGCTTTCTTT. This codes for CASSPREGDTEAFF. V and J are TRBV7-8 and TRBJ1-1, with D perhaps matching TRBD1 (6 bases). The CDR3 spans 14 residues. The germline V gene has CDR1 SGHVS and CDR2 FQNEAQ. The V and J ends lost 5 bases and 3 bases respectively, with 13 bases between them.

V and J are TRBV6-1 and TRBJ1-6, with D unresolved. The V gene's germline CDR1 is MNHNS and CDR2 SASEGT. V lost 2 bases and J 19 bases, leaving 15 bases between the germline ends. The CDR3 sequence is 12 residues long. CDR3 DNA sequence: TGTGCCAGCAGTGAATTCACGGGGAAGTCTCACTTT. This encodes CASSEFTGKSHF.

This clone was seen a few times. The CDR3 bases are TGCAGTGAGGGAGCTGACACTGAAGCTTTCTTT. Its protein is CSEGADTEAFF. The chain uses TRBV20-1 and TRBJ1-1; D gene ambiguous. Germline-derived CDR1 and CDR2 are DFQATT and SNEGSKA (reference sequence). Trimming pared 7 bases from V and 3 bases from J, leaving 9 bases between. This CDR3 region has 11 residues.

DNA for the CDR3: TGTGCCACCCAGACAGGGGGCCTGGACAATGAGCAGTTCTTC. Translating it yields CATQTGGLDNEQFF. The chain recombines TRBV10-3 with TRBJ2-1, with 10 bases identical to TRBD1. Trimming removed 10 bases from V and 5 bases from J; junction bases left unmatched: 8. Germline CDR1 is ENHRY and CDR2 is SYGVKD. CDR3 length: 14 residues.

This chain joins TRBV18 and TRBJ1-1; TRBD1 is a possible D gene (5 bases). V was trimmed by 3 bases and J by 3 bases, leaving 14 bases between them. The length of the CDR3 is 15 residues. The germline V gene has CDR1 KGHSH and CDR2 LQKENI. For the CDR3, the DNA is TGTGCCAGCTCACCCCCCTTGGGGGGGGACACTGAAGCTTTCTTT. It codes for CASSPPLGGDTEAFF.

This clone has only a few counts. The V and J genes are TRBV6-5 and TRBJ2-3, with 9 positions matching TRBD2. The CDR3 totals 14 residues. The trim removed 5 bases at V and 2 bases at J, leaving 2 bases unmatched. Germline CDR1 and CDR2: MNHEY and SVGAGI. The CDR3 DNA sequence: TGTGCCAGCAGTAAGGGACTAGCCACAGATACGCAGTATTTT. Protein product: CASSKGLATDTQYF.

This clone has more than one count but fewer than ten. CDR3 loop: CASSPPFGGQETQYF. CDR3 nucleotides: TGTGCCAGCTCACCACCGTTCGGGGGCCAAGAGACCCAGTACTTC. This chain joins TRBV18 and TRBJ2-5, with D perhaps matching TRBD2 (6 bases). The CDR3 has 15 amino acids. Germline V lookup: CDR1 KGHSH, CDR2 LQKENI. Trimming cost V 0 bases and J 1 base, with 9 bases left between them.

The gene calls are TRBV2 and TRBJ2-3; D unresolved. The germline V gene encodes CDR1 SNHLY and CDR2 FYNNEI. This CDR3 is built from 10 residues. V gave up 8 bases and J gave up 6 bases, with 6 bases separating them. CDR3 amino acids: CASFRDTQYF. CDR3 nucleotide sequence: TGTGCCAGCTTTCGGGATACGCAGTATTTT.

This rearrangement joins TRBV3-1 (or the pseudogene TRBV3-2) to TRBJ2-5; D is uncertain. The CDR3 has 13 amino acids. Germline V CDR1 and CDR2: LGHDT, YNNKEL (reference sequence). The germline V and J ends were trimmed by 10 bases and 5 bases, with 17 bases remaining between them. CDR3 bases: TGTGCCACCTACAGCTTCCAAAAGGAGACCCAGTACTTC. This translates into CATYSFQKETQYF.

The chain has TRBV2 and TRBJ1-4; D unclear. This CDR3 contains 15 residues. V was trimmed by 7 bases and J by 8 bases, leaving 20 bases between them. CDR1 SNHLY and CDR2 FYNNEI come from the germline V gene. The CDR3 reads CASTNQRHSEEKLFF. CDR3 DNA: TGTGCCAGCACTAATCAACGCCATTCGGAGGAAAAACTGTTTTTT.

This chain joins TRBV30 and TRBJ1-1; 9 positions agree with TRBD1. The germline V gene encodes CDR1 GTSNPN and CDR2 SVGIG (reference sequence). V was clipped by 8 bases and J by 1 base; unmatched bases: 2. The CDR3 runs to 12 residues. The CDR3 bases are TGTGCCGGGGACAGGGCGAACACTGAAGCTTTCTTT. The encoded protein is CAGDRANTEAFF.

The chain joins TRBV5-4 to TRBJ2-3, with 7 bases fitting TRBD2. Losses at the gene ends were 1 base for V and 2 bases for J; bases not matched to a gene: 7. Germline CDR1 is SGHNT and CDR2 is YYREEE (reference sequence). This CDR3 contains 16 residues. In DNA form, the CDR3 reads TGTGCCAGCAGCTTGCGGCGGGGGTTCGACACAGATACGCAGTATTTT. Its translation: CASSLRRGFDTDTQYF. The entire variable domain, with the rest obtained from reference TRBV5-4 and TRBJ2-3, is as follows: ETGVTQSPTHLIKTRGQQVTLRCSSQSGHNTVSWYQQALGQGPQFIFQYYREEENGRGNFPPRFSGLQFPNYSSELNVNALELDDSALYLCASSLRRGFDTDTQYFGPGTRLTVL.

This clone has just a few counts. The V call is TRBV2, the J call TRBJ1-5; D uncertain. Germline CDR1 is SNHLY and CDR2 is FYNNEI. The CDR3 extends over 11 amino acids. Trimming took off 6 bases at V and 4 bases at J, with 4 bases between the two ends. CDR3 nucleotides: TGTGCCAGCAGCGTGAATCAGCCCCAGCATTTT. Residues: CASSVNQPQHF.

This clone was seen a single time. This sequence joins TRBV5-4 and TRBJ1-1; weak D call: TRBD1 (6 bases). V was pared by 4 bases and J by 6 bases, with 19 bases between. Germline CDR1 SGHNT, CDR2 YYREEE (reference sequence). This CDR3 contains 15 residues. DNA of the CDR3: TGTGCCAGCAGCCCCGGCGGGGGGCGCTTATCTGAAGCTTTCTTT. This codes for CASSPGGGRLSEAFF. The variable domain in full, completed from reference TRBV5-4 and TRBJ1-1, reads ETGVTQSPTHLIKTRGQQVTLRCSSQSGHNTVSWYQQALGQGPQFIFQYYREEENGRGNFPPRFSGLQFPNYSSELNVNALELDDSALYLCASSPGGGRLSEAFFGQGTRLTVV.

The V and J genes are TRBV7-9 and TRBJ1-1; D call uncertain. Germline CDR1 and CDR2: SEHNR and FQNEAQ (reference sequence). The CDR3 is 13 residues long. The V end was cut by 5 bases, the J end by 9 bases, with 16 bases between. The CDR3 reads CASSPRGSDKAFF. The CDR3, as DNA: TGTGCCAGCAGCCCGAGAGGGAGTGACAAAGCTTTCTTT.

This clone came up once. The chain carries TRBV30 and TRBJ2-5; D may be TRBD1 (5 bases). Trimming cost V 2 bases and J 1 base, with 14 bases left between them. Germline CDR1 and CDR2: GTSNPN and SVGIG (reference sequence). The CDR3 runs 15 residues. The DNA of the CDR3 is TGTGCCTGGAGTAACATACAGGATTTCCAAGAGACCCAGTACTTC. Encoded protein: CAWSNIQDFQETQYF.

The J gene is TRBJ1-2, the V gene TRBV2; D is uncertain. The V end was cut by 7 bases, the J end by 5 bases, with 20 bases between. This CDR3 has 15 residues. Germline CDR1 SNHLY, CDR2 FYNNEI. The CDR3 is CASTLRLAGGYGYTF. The CDR3, as DNA: TGTGCCAGCACCCTCCGGTTGGCGGGCGGTTATGGCTACACCTTC. The variable domain in full, with the rest retrieved from reference TRBV2 and TRBJ1-2, is EPEVTQTPSHQVTQMGQEVILRCVPISNHLYFYWYRQILGQKVEFLVSFYNNEISEKSEIFDDQFSVERPDGSNFTLKIRSTKLEDSAMYFCASTLRLAGGYGYTFGSGTRLTVV.

This chain links TRBV14 with TRBJ2-1, with 8 bases matching TRBD1. J lost 4 bases, V lost 4 bases, and 6 bases had no gene match. This CDR3 has 15 amino acids. Germline CDR1 is SGHDN and CDR2 is FVKESK. CDR3 protein: CASSLGQGPYNEQFF. CDR3 nucleotides: TGTGCCAGCAGCCTTGGACAGGGACCATACAATGAGCAGTTCTTC.

The CDR3 DNA reads as TGTGCCAGCAGCTTAACAGCCGTGGGGACTAGCACAGATACGCAGTATTTT. As protein: CASSLTAVGTSTDTQYF. The chain is built from TRBV7-9 and TRBJ2-3; tentative D call: TRBD2 (6 bases). CDR3 size: 17 residues. Per the germline V gene, CDR1 is SEHNR and CDR2 is FQNEAQ (reference sequence). The V end lost 2 bases, the J end lost 0 bases, and 15 bases lay between the germline ends.

The chain links TRBV18 to TRBJ1-1, with D perhaps matching TRBD1 (5 bases). Trimming stripped 8 bases from V and 1 base from J, with 14 bases between. This CDR3 contains 14 residues. Per germline, CDR1 KGHSH and CDR2 LQKENI. The CDR3 coding sequence is TGTGCCAGCCGACGTTCGGGGGAGAACACTGAAGCTTTCTTT. Its protein is CASRRSGENTEAFF. The variable domain in full, with the rest retrieved from reference TRBV18 and TRBJ1-1, is NAGVMQNPRHLVRRRGQEARLRCSPMKGHSHVYWYRQLPEEGLKFMVYLQKENIIDESGMPKERFSAEFPKEGPSILRIQQVVRGDSAAYFCASRRSGENTEAFFGQGTRLTVV.

The chain has TRBV7-9 and TRBJ1-1, with D perhaps TRBD1 (6 bases). The V and J ends lost 1 base and 4 bases respectively, with 7 bases between them. Germline loops: CDR1 SEHNR, CDR2 FQNEAQ (reference sequence). The CDR3 totals 13 residues. CDR3 DNA sequence: TGTGCCAGCAGCTTAGGGACAGCCACTGAAGCTTTCTTT. Amino acids: CASSLGTATEAFF.

The chain uses TRBV4-1 and TRBJ1-6; possibly TRBD1 for D (6 bases). The germline CDR1 and CDR2 sequences are MGHRA and YSYEKL. The CDR3 consists of 17 residues. V gave up 0 bases and J gave up 6 bases, with 15 bases separating them. This chain's CDR3 is CASSQDPTGEINSPLHF. CDR3 coding DNA: TGCGCCAGCAGCCAAGATCCGACAGGAGAAATTAATTCACCCCTCCACTTT.

This clone has a count of ten or more. This chain connects TRBV11-3 to TRBJ1-5, with a weak D call TRBD1 (6 bases). Deletions cut 10 bases from V and 5 bases from J, with 18 bases between. This CDR3 spans 14 amino acids. Germline loops: CDR1 SGHNT, CDR2 YENEEA. CDR3: CAITSWGRYQPQHF. The CDR3 DNA is TGTGCCATTACAAGTTGGGGGCGTTATCAGCCCCAGCATTTT.

The gene calls are TRBV7-2 and TRBJ1-2; 10 bases fit TRBD1. Germline lookup yields CDR1 SGHTA and CDR2 FQGNSA. With 4 bases clipped from V and 6 bases from J, the junction kept 2 bases outside the gene matches. The CDR3 has 13 residues. CDR3 coding DNA: TGTGCCAGCAGCTCGGGACAGGGGAATGGCTACACCTTC. Its translation is CASSSGQGNGYTF.